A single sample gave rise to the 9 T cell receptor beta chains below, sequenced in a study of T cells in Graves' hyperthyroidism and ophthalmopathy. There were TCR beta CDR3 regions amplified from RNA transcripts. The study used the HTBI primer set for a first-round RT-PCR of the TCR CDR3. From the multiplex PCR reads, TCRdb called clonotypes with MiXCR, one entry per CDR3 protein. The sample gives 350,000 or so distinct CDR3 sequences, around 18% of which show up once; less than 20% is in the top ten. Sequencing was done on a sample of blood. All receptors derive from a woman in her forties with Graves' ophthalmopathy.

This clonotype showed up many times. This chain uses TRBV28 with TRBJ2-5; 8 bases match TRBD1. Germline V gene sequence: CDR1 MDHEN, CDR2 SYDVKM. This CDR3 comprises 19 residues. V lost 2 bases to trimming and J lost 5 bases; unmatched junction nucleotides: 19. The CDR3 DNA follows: TGTGCCAGCAGTTTAAAGACTGGGTCAGGACAGGGCTGGAGGGAGACCCAGTACTTC. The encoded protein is CASSLKTGSGQGWRETQYF.

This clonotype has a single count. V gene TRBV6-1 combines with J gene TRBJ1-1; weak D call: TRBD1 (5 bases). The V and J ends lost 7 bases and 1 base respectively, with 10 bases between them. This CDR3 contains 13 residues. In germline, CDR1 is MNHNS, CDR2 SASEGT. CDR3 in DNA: TGTGCCAGCAATAGGGGCAAGAACACTGAAGCTTTCTTT. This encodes CASNRGKNTEAFF.

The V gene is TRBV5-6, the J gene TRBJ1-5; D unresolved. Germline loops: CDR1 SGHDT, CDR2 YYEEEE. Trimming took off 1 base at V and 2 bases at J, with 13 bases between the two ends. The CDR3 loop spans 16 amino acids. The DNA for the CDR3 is TGTGCCAGCAGCTTGTTACAGAGAGAGGGCAATCAGCCCCAGCATTTT. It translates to CASSLLQREGNQPQHF.

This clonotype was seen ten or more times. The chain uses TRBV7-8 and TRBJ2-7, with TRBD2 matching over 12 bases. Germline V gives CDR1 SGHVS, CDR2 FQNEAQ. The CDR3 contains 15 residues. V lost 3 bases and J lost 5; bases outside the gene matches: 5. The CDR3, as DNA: TGTGCCAGCAGCTTGGGGACTAGCGGGTCCCACGAGCAGTACTTC. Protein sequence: CASSLGTSGSHEQYF.

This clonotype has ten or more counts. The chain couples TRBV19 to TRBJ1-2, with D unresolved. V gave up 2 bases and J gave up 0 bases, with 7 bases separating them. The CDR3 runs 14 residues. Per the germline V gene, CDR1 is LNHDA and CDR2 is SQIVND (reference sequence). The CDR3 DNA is TGTGCCAGTAGTATACTACAGTCTAACTATGGCTACACCTTC. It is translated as CASSILQSNYGYTF.

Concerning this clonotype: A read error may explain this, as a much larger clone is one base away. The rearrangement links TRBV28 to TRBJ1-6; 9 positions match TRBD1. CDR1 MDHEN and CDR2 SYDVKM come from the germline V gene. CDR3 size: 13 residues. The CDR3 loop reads CATSTGGDSPFHF. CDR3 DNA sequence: TGTGCCACTTCGACAGGGGGGGATTCACCCTTCCACTTT.

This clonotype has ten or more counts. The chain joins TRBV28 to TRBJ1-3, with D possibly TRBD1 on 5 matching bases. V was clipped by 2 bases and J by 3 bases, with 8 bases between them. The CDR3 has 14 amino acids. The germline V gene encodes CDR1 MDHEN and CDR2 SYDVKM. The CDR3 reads CASSLRGLGNTIYF. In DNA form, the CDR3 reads TGTGCCAGCAGTTTAAGGGGACTTGGAAACACCATATATTTT.

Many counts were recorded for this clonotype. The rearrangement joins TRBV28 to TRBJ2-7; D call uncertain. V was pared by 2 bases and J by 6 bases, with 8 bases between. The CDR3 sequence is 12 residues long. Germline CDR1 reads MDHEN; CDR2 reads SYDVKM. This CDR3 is CASSLIPTEQYF. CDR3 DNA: TGTGCCAGCAGTTTAATCCCGACCGAGCAGTACTTC.

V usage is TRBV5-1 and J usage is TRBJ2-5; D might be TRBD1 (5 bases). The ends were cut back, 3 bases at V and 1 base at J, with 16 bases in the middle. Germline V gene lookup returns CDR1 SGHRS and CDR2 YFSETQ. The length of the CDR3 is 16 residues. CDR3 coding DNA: TGCGCCAGCAGCTGGAATGGGGCTGCCCTCCAAGAGACCCAGTACTTC. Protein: CASSWNGAALQETQYF.